A single sample gave rise to the 18 T cell receptor beta chains below, sequenced in a study of blood T cell repertoires in COVID-19 (dated by TCRdb to between 2020 and 2021). The library was obtained by the immunoSEQ multiplex PCR assay. The table was pulled from immuneACCESS by TCRdb, which kept in-frame rearrangements only. Such tables lose some clones; where checked, under half of the loss comes from unresolved V genes, and the rest has no known cause. The table for this sample lists over 20,000 clones; about 90% of them were counted only once. The ten largest make up 2.7% of the sample. The sequenced sample consisted of peripheral blood. Every receptor here comes from a man between 65 and 79 years old with acute or convalescent COVID-19.

To note about this clone: The same CDR3 arises from other DNA sequences in this sample as well. This rearrangement joins TRBV12-3 or TRBV12-4 to TRBJ2-7; a weak D match, TRBD1 (6 bases). The CDR3 runs 12 residues. The V end was cut by 5 bases, the J end by 4 bases, with 9 bases between. The CDR3 sequence is CASSPGQYEQYF. DNA of the CDR3: TGTGCCAGCAGTCCCGGACAGTACGAGCAGTACTTC.

The CDR3 bases are TGTGCCAGCAGCCCTACGAACACCGGGGAGCTGTTTTTT. It translates to CASSPTNTGELFF. The chain combines TRBV3-1 (or the pseudogene TRBV3-2) with TRBJ2-2; D not certain. The CDR3 length is 13 residues. Germline V gene lookup returns CDR1 LGHDT and CDR2 YNNKEL (reference sequence). Trimming took 4 bases from V and 0 from J, leaving 3 bases between them.

V and J are TRBV28 and TRBJ1-2, with D possibly matching TRBD1 (6 bases). Trimming cost V 5 bases and J 4 bases, with 23 bases left between them. CDR1 is MDHEN, CDR2 SYDVKM, per germline. The CDR3 runs 17 residues. This CDR3 reads CASSPSPGQSKFYGYTF. CDR3 coding DNA: TGTGCCAGCAGTCCCTCCCCCGGACAGAGCAAGTTCTATGGCTACACCTTC.

V gene TRBV5-5 combines with J gene TRBJ1-1; 7 nucleotides match TRBD1. CDR1 is SGHKS and CDR2 is YYEKEE in the germline V gene (reference sequence). The CDR3 has 15 amino acids. The junction had 4 bases not matched to a gene; V was cut back by 1 base and J by 1 base. For the CDR3, the DNA is TGTGCCAGCAGCTTGACCGGGACAGAGAACACTGAAGCTTTCTTT. Residues: CASSLTGTENTEAFF.

The chain links TRBV10-3 to TRBJ1-2, with a tentative D call TRBD1 (6 bases). V lost 2 bases and J 4 bases, leaving 14 bases between the germline ends. The CDR3 loop spans 15 amino acids. Germline loops: CDR1 ENHRY, CDR2 SYGVKD. In DNA form, the CDR3 reads TGTGCCATCAGTGAGAGGGAGGGGGTAATCTATGGCTACACCTTC. Protein sequence: CAISEREGVIYGYTF.

This clone appeared a few times. This chain connects TRBV10-3 to TRBJ1-2; D gene unclear. This CDR3 comprises 13 residues. V was trimmed by 4 bases and J by 3 bases, leaving 9 bases between them. Germline CDR1 and CDR2: ENHRY and SYGVKD. CDR3 in amino acids: CAISANGDYGYTF. CDR3 coding DNA: TGTGCCATCAGTGCCAATGGAGACTATGGCTACACCTTC.

This clone was found a few times. The gene calls are TRBV19 and TRBJ2-7, with 9 bases aligning to TRBD1. Unmatched junction bases numbered 4, after V lost 2 bases and J lost 5 bases. The CDR3 is 14 amino acids. In germline, CDR1 is LNHDA, CDR2 SQIVND (reference sequence). The CDR3 bases are TGTGCCAGTAGTATACGGGACAGGGATCACGAGCAGTACTTC. Its translation: CASSIRDRDHEQYF.

This rearrangement joins TRBV9 to TRBJ2-1; 9 bases align to TRBD2. The CDR3 sequence is 14 residues long. Trimming at V came to 4 bases and at J to 4 bases, leaving 3 bases not matched to a gene. Germline CDR1 reads SGDLS; CDR2 reads YYNGEE. DNA of the CDR3: TGTGCCAGCAGCACGGCGGGGGGGTACAATGAGCAGTTCTTC. Its translation: CASSTAGGYNEQFF.

This clone was seen a single time. This chain uses TRBV28 with TRBJ2-7; TRBD1 aligns across 7 bases. CDR1 is MDHEN, CDR2 SYDVKM, per germline. The length of the CDR3 is 16 residues. Trimming took 6 bases from V and 1 from J; bases not matched to a gene: 12. CDR3 protein: CASSGTGDSLSYEQYF. CDR3 sequence (DNA): TGTGCCAGCAGCGGCACCGGGGACAGTCTATCCTACGAGCAGTACTTC.

The chain employs TRBV2 and TRBJ1-4, with D perhaps TRBD1 (6 bases). Germline assignment: CDR1 SNHLY and CDR2 FYNNEI. The CDR3 has 15 residues. The V and J ends lost 3 bases and 8 bases respectively, with 16 bases between them. DNA for the CDR3: TGTGCCAGCAGTGAGGGGACACTGGGTAACGAAAAACTGTTTTTT. It is translated as CASSEGTLGNEKLFF.

The gene calls are TRBV19 and TRBJ1-4; weak D call: TRBD1 (6 bases). The CDR3 extends over 15 amino acids. Trimming took 4 bases from V and 1 from J, leaving 10 bases between them. Germline values: CDR1 LNHDA, CDR2 SQIVND (reference sequence). The CDR3 DNA reads as TGTGCCAGTAGTACAGACAGGCGAACTAATGAAAAACTGTTTTTT. This gives the protein CASSTDRRTNEKLFF.

CDR3 loop: CASSFPTGGTEAFF. The CDR3 DNA reads TGTGCCAGCAGCTTCCCGACAGGGGGCACTGAAGCTTTCTTT. The chain is built from TRBV13 and TRBJ1-1; 9 bases fit TRBD1. After removal of 3 bases from V and 4 bases from J, the junction contained 3 bases not matched to a gene. The CDR3 sequence is 14 residues long. CDR1 and CDR2 (germline): PRHDT, FYEKMQ (reference sequence). Looking up the rest from reference TRBV13 and TRBJ1-1 gives the full variable domain: AAGVIQSPRHLIKEKRETATLKCYPIPRHDTVYWYQQGPGQDPQFLISFYEKMQSDKGSIPDRFSAQQFSDYHSELNMSSLELGDSALYFCASSFPTGGTEAFFGQGTRLTVV.

The chain combines TRBV7-2 with TRBJ2-7; 11 positions match TRBD1. Trimming took 3 bases from V and 2 from J; bases not matched to a gene: 0. The germline gives CDR1 SGHTA, CDR2 FQGNSA. The CDR3 runs to 14 residues. The CDR3 bases are TGTGCCAGCAGCTTGGGACAGGGGGCCTACGAGCAGTACTTC. This codes for CASSLGQGAYEQYF.

The V and J genes are TRBV19 and TRBJ1-2; D not resolved. V was shortened by 6 bases and J by 2 bases, with 13 bases between the two germline ends. The germline gives CDR1 LNHDA, CDR2 SQIVND (reference sequence). The CDR3 is made up of 14 amino acids. The CDR3 nucleotides read TGTGCCAGTAGCCCCAGCGGGAACAACTATGGCTACACCTTC. It yields the protein CASSPSGNNYGYTF.

J is TRBJ2-3 and V is TRBV5-1; 9 positions match TRBD1. The germline V gene has CDR1 SGHRS and CDR2 YFSETQ. The CDR3 is 15 residues long. V gave up 0 bases and J gave up 2 bases; unmatched junction bases: 1. The CDR3 is CASSLGDRATDTQYF. DNA for the CDR3: TGCGCCAGCAGCTTGGGGGACAGGGCCACAGATACGCAGTATTTT.

This chain joins TRBV29-1 and TRBJ1-5; 11 positions agree with TRBD1. Per germline, CDR1 SQVTM and CDR2 ANQGSEA. V shed 6 bases, J shed 2 bases, and the junction held 3 bases outside the gene matches. The CDR3 totals 14 residues. Here the CDR3 DNA reads TGCAGCGTGGGGACAGGGGGAGGCAATCAGCCCCAGCATTTT. Its translation is CSVGTGGGNQPQHF.

The rearrangement links TRBV6-5 to TRBJ2-7, with a tentative D call TRBD2 (6 bases). The CDR3 loop spans 15 amino acids. Between the trimmed V and J ends, which lost 5 bases and 3 bases, there was a span of 17 bases. From germline, CDR1 is MNHEY and CDR2 SVGAGI. CDR3 sequence: CASSHGGTVNYEQYF. The DNA of the CDR3 is TGTGCCAGCAGTCACGGAGGGACGGTAAACTACGAGCAGTACTTC.

V and J are TRBV5-6 and TRBJ2-1, with 9 bases identical to TRBD2. After removal of 1 base from V and 4 bases from J, the junction contained 3 bases not matched to a gene. Germline CDR1 SGHDT, CDR2 YYEEEE. This CDR3 contains 15 residues. This CDR3 is CASSLLSGGYNEQFF. CDR3 sequence (DNA): TGTGCCAGCAGCTTGCTAAGCGGGGGGTACAATGAGCAGTTCTTC.